This is a list of T cell receptor beta chains from one sample in a study of graft-versus-host responses after intestinal transplantation. This table comes from immunoSEQ multiplex PCR, and its TCRdb copy is limited to in-frame clones, with some not included. The sample yields about 4,700 clones, 27% seen once. The material sequenced was alloreactive CD8+ T cells from a mixed lymphocyte reaction culture, taken before transplantation. The receptors originated from a human patient who was an organ donor for intestinal transplantation. The CDR3 runs from the conserved cysteine through the conserved F or W. D genes are given only for firm matches. Size is stated for part of the rows, as once, few or many counts, or as a class when the clone is expanded.

>TRBJ2-3|NA|NA|TRBV6-1
TGTGCCAGCAGCTTCCCCACCCGAAACTATACGCAGTATTTT
CASSFPTRNYTQYF
>TRBJ1-2|few|TRBD1|TRBV4-3
TGCGCCAGCACGGATTTGGTTGGACAGGGTTACAATGGCTACACCTTC
CASTDLVGQGYNGYTF
>TRBJ1-2|few|NA|TRBV5-6
TGTGCCAGCAGCTACTGGGGGGGGTATGGCTACACCTTC
CASSYWGGYGYTF
>TRBJ2-3|few|TRBD2|TRBV13
TGTGCCAGCAGCTTCCGACTAGCGGGGGCCCGAAGGAATACGCAGTATTTT
CASSFRLAGARRNTQYF
>TRBJ2-1|NA|TRBD1|TRBV7-7
TGTGCTAGCAGCCTCGCAGGGGGTCGTCCCTACAATGAGCAGTTCTTC
CASSLAGGRPYNEQFF
>TRBJ2-1|few|NA|TRBV11-3
TGTGCCAGCAGCTTAGACACAGGGCACGGTCCTTACAATGAGCAGTTCTTC
CASSLDTGHGPYNEQFF
>TRBJ1-1|medium-sized|TRBD1|TRBV25-1
TGTGCCAGCAGGCCCGGGACAGGGGGCACTGAAGCTTTCTTT
CASRPGTGGTEAFF
>TRBJ1-5|NA|NA|TRBV7-8
TGTGCCAGCGACGACGGACTTAATCAGCCCCAGCATTTT
CASDDGLNQPQHF
>TRBJ2-6|NA|NA|TRBV19
TGTGCCAGTAGTAGGATATGGACAAATCAAAGTCGGGCCAACGTCCTGACTTTC
CASSRIWTNQSRANVLTF
>TRBJ1-1|medium-sized|NA|TRBV6-5
TGTGCCAGCAGTTACCAGGGCGGCTGGGAAGCTTTCTTT
CASSYQGGWEAFF
>TRBJ2-3|NA|NA|TRBV7-7
TGTGCTAGCAGCTTTCTGAGTGGAGATACGCAGTATTTT
CASSFLSGDTQYF
>TRBJ2-1|NA|NA|TRBV29-1
TGCAGCGTTGGACAGGTACGTGAGCAGTTCTTC
CSVGQVREQFF
>TRBJ2-2|large|NA|TRBV7-9
TGTGCCAGCAGCCCTCCCGGGGAGCTGTTTTTT
CASSPPGELFF
>TRBJ1-1|NA|NA|TRBV28
TGTGCCAGCAGTCCCCGCACAATGACGACGCGGGGGGGGACGCTAAGAACTGAAGCTTTCTTT
CASSPRTMTTRGGTLRTEAFF
>TRBJ1-2|NA|NA|TRBV6-1
TGTGCCAGCAGTGATATGGCAGAGGCTATCTATGGCTACACCTTC
CASSDMAEAIYGYTF
>TRBJ1-1|few|NA|TRBV12-2
TGTGCAAGTCGGAGTTGCGGACACCGGAACACTGAAGCTTTCTTT
CASRSCGHRNTEAFF
>TRBJ1-4|NA|NA|TRBV6-5
TGTGCCAGCAGTTACTCTGCCAGGGCCCGACCTGAAAAACTGTTTTTT
CASSYSARARPEKLFF
>TRBJ1-2|medium-sized|NA|TRBV7-9
TGTGCCAGCAGTACAACGGAACAGGTTGACTATGGCTACACCTTC
CASSTTEQVDYGYTF
>TRBJ2-1|NA|NA|TRBV29-1
TGCAGCGTTGAGGAGGCTGAGCAGTTCTTC
CSVEEAEQFF
>TRBJ2-3|NA|NA|TRBV29-1
TGCAGCGTTGCCCTAGAATCGGGCACAGATACGCAGTATTTT
CSVALESGTDTQYF
>TRBJ2-3|NA|NA|TRBV9
TGTGCCAGCAGCGTGGGGGGGGGCTTTCCAGATACGCAGTATTTT
CASSVGGGFPDTQYF
>TRBJ1-4|medium-sized|NA|TRBV6-1
TGTGCCAGCAGTCTGATCAGGTCAACTAATGAAAAACTGTTTTTT
CASSLIRSTNEKLFF
>TRBJ1-1|many|NA|TRBV28
TGTGCCAGCAGCTACCCTCGAGAAACAGTGAACACTGAAGCTTTCTTT
CASSYPRETVNTEAFF
>TRBJ1-6|many|NA|TRBV6-1
TGTGCCAGCAGTGAAGAGACAGATAAGGGTTCACCCCTCCACTTT
CASSEETDKGSPLHF
>TRBJ1-1|many|NA|TRBV5-4
TGTGCCAGCAGTTCTAATTCCCGGTGGACTGAAGCTTTCTTT
CASSSNSRWTEAFF
>TRBJ2-1|NA|NA|TRBV7-3
TGTGCCAGCAGCTTAGTTGGAGACAATGAGCAGTTCTTC
CASSLVGDNEQFF
>TRBJ1-3|medium-sized|NA|TRBV6-5
TGTGCCAGCACCCCCTCCGGGAACTCTGGAAACACCATATATTTT
CASTPSGNSGNTIYF
>TRBJ1-1|NA|NA|TRBV7-9
TGTGCCAGCAGCCCCGAGCTCGGGTCGGAGGACACTGAAGCTTTCTTT
CASSPELGSEDTEAFF
>TRBJ1-2|NA|NA|TRBV11-2
TGTGCCAGCAGCTTAATCTTGGGGCCAGGGGTCGACTATGGCTACACCTTC
CASSLILGPGVDYGYTF
>TRBJ1-2|medium-sized|TRBD1|TRBV28
TGTGCCAGCAGCCCCACAGGGGGCTATGGCTACACCTTC
CASSPTGGYGYTF
>TRBJ1-4|NA|NA|TRBV6-5
TGTGCCAGCAGCCCCTCCGGGAGTGAAAAACTGTTTTTT
CASSPSGSEKLFF
>TRBJ1-2|medium-sized|NA|TRBV4-1
TGCGCCAGCAGCCAAGGTCGGGACAATCGTGGCTACACCTTC
CASSQGRDNRGYTF
>TRBJ2-6|once|NA|TRBV27
TGTGCCAGCGGGCGCTCTGGGGCCAACGTCCTGACTTTC
CASGRSGANVLTF
>TRBJ2-6|NA|NA|TRBV6-4
TGTGCCAGCAGTGAAGAGGGCTCTGGGGCCAACGTCCTGACTTTC
CASSEEGSGANVLTF
>TRBJ2-5|NA|TRBD2|TRBV4-2
TGTGCCAGCAGCCAAGGCCGTGGGCGGGGGGGAATCCAAGAGACCCAGTACTTC
CASSQGRGRGGIQETQYF
>TRBJ2-1|NA|TRBD1|TRBV29-1
TGCAGCGTTGAAGGGACAGGTTTTCTGGGGAATGAGCAGTTCTTC
CSVEGTGFLGNEQFF
>TRBJ2-2|once|TRBD1|TRBV7-7
TGTGCTAGCAGCCCTCGACAGGGGGCCGGCGGGGAGCTGTTTTTT
CASSPRQGAGGELFF
>TRBJ2-5|few|TRBD2|TRBV6-8
TGTGCCAGCAGTTATGGTTCTGGACTAGCGGTGAAAGAGACCCAGTACTTC
CASSYGSGLAVKETQYF
>TRBJ1-1|NA|TRBD1|TRBV5-1
TGCGCCAGCAGTTGGACAGGGGCGAACACTGAAGCTTTCTTT
CASSWTGANTEAFF
>TRBJ2-3|NA|TRBD2|TRBV6-4
TGTGCCAGCAGTGACGAGGGCGGGGGGGCAGATACGCAGTATTTT
CASSDEGGGADTQYF
>TRBJ1-1|NA|NA|TRBV14
TGTGCCAGCAGCCAAGTCGGGGCGGGGACGAACACTGAAGCTTTCTTT
CASSQVGAGTNTEAFF
>TRBJ2-3|NA|TRBD2|TRBV6-4
TGTGCCAGCAGTGACTCTAGCGGGGGGGCAGATACGCAGTATTTT
CASSDSSGGADTQYF
>TRBJ1-1|medium-sized|NA|TRBV30
TGTGCCTGGAGTTTAGGGGAAGGCACTGAAGCTTTCTTT
CAWSLGEGTEAFF
>TRBJ2-1|NA|TRBD2|TRBV7-3
TGTGCCAGCAGCTTAACGGGAGGGTTCCACAATGAGCAGTTCTTC
CASSLTGGFHNEQFF
>TRBJ2-3|NA|TRBD2|TRBV29-1
TGCAGCGTTGGCGGGACTAGTGAATGGGATGGCACAGATACGCAGTATTTT
CSVGGTSEWDGTDTQYF
>TRBJ1-5|medium-sized|TRBD1|TRBV4-2
TGTGCCAGCAGCCAGAACCCCGGGACAGTGGATCAGCCCCAGCATTTT
CASSQNPGTVDQPQHF
>TRBJ2-1|NA|NA|TRBV7-2
TGTGCCAGCAGCTTAAAAGGATCCGGCGGAAGATATGAGCAGTTCTTC
CASSLKGSGGRYEQFF